These 6 T cell receptor beta chains came from one sample sequenced in a study of T cells after yellow fever vaccination. A single record per CDR3 protein comes from TCRdb applying MiXCR to the 5' RACE reads. The repertoire holds 250,000 to 300,000 distinct CDR3 sequences, 8.7% seen once, with 3% to 3.5% in the top ten. This specimen consisted of CD4+ T cells sorted from PBMCs, obtained 5 days after the yellow fever booster vaccination. The receptors come from a young man who received the YFV17D yellow fever vaccine.

This clonotype was picked up many times. The rearrangement links TRBV7-6 to TRBJ1-1, with D uncertain. The germline gives CDR1 SGHVS, CDR2 FNYEAQ. This CDR3 comprises 14 residues. V lost 5 bases to trimming and J lost 0 bases, with 10 bases between them. CDR3 residues: CASSANELNTEAFF. In DNA, the CDR3 is TGTGCCAGCAGCGCTAATGAACTGAACACTGAAGCTTTCTTT.

This chain uses TRBV4-3 with TRBJ2-3; the match to TRBD2 covers 11 bases. After removal of 4 bases from V and 3 bases from J, the junction contained 9 bases not matched to a gene. Germline values: CDR1 LGHNA, CDR2 YSLEER. The CDR3 is 17 amino acids. For the CDR3, the DNA is TGCGCCAGCAGCCTATTTCTAGCGGGGGGTGGGACAGATACGCAGTATTTT. This gives the protein CASSLFLAGGGTDTQYF.

The V call is TRBV19, the J call TRBJ2-1; TRBD2 aligns across 9 bases. With 1 base clipped from V and 8 bases from J, the junction kept 6 bases outside the gene matches. CDR1 LNHDA and CDR2 SQIVND come from the germline V gene (reference sequence). CDR3 length: 15 residues. The CDR3 is CASSIVLAGYYEQFF. The CDR3 DNA reads as TGTGCCAGTAGTATAGTGCTAGCGGGGTACTATGAGCAGTTCTTC.

The chain links TRBV19 to TRBJ1-1; no reliable D call. Trimming removed 3 bases from V and 4 bases from J, with 12 bases in between. Per the germline V gene, CDR1 is LNHDA and CDR2 is SQIVND (reference sequence). This CDR3 has 14 amino acids. The CDR3 loop reads CASSIHRSGTEAFF. The DNA for the CDR3 is TGTGCCAGTAGTATTCATAGGTCGGGCACTGAAGCTTTCTTT. Complete variable domain (other parts from reference TRBV19 and TRBJ1-1): DGGITQSPKYLFRKEGQNVTLSCEQNLNHDAMYWYRQDPGQGLRLIYYSQIVNDFQKGDIAEGYSVSREKKESFPLTVTSAQKNPTAFYLCASSIHRSGTEAFFGQGTRLTVV.

This clonotype has a count of ten or more. A much larger clone differs by one base, so this may be a read error. The chain couples TRBV7-9 to TRBJ2-2, with unresolved D. This CDR3 contains 12 residues. CDR1 SEHNR and CDR2 FQNEAQ come from the germline V gene (reference sequence). V lost 2 bases, J lost 3 bases, and 1 base lay in between. CDR3 nucleotides: TGTGCCAGCAGCTTACACACCGGGGAGCTGTTTTTT. Protein: CASSLHTGELFF.

This clonotype showed up just a few times. This chain connects TRBV7-2 to TRBJ1-6; D gene ambiguous. CDR3 length equals 11 residues. The V end lost 5 bases, the J end lost 15 bases, and 11 bases lay between the germline ends. Germline assignment: CDR1 SGHTA and CDR2 FQGNSA. In DNA, the CDR3 is TGTGCCAGCAGCGTGGACGCAATCCTCCACTTT. Translating gives CASSVDAILHF.